This T cell receptor beta chain derives from a study of shared clonotypes between healthy human individuals. Study findings and constraints: Roughly 5% of naive CD4 clonotypes were shared across a handful of donors. It was only blood that was sampled, and tissue repertoires likely differ.

Assay: immunoSEQ multiplex PCR; the TCRdb copy retains only in-frame clones and omits some. The sample includes 950,000 to 1,300,000 clones, about 75% of them seen just once. The split of CD4+ cells yielded CD45RA+ naive and CD45RA-negative memory subsets. The CDR3 covers 16 residues. CDR1 and CDR2 (germline): SGHTA, FQGNSA. V gave up 0 bases and J gave up 3 bases, with 15 bases separating them. Turning to this clone: Its antigen remains unidentified.

The sample was memory CD4+ T cells sorted from blood. The subset was: CD45RA-negative fraction. The receptor was derived from a man aged 18 to 35 in good health. The rearrangement uses TRBV7-2 and TRBJ2-7; no clear D gene. CDR3 amino acids: CASSLASWGSNYEQYF. CDR3 nucleotide sequence: TGTGCCAGCAGCTTAGCCAGTTGGGGATCCAACTACGAGCAGTACTTC.